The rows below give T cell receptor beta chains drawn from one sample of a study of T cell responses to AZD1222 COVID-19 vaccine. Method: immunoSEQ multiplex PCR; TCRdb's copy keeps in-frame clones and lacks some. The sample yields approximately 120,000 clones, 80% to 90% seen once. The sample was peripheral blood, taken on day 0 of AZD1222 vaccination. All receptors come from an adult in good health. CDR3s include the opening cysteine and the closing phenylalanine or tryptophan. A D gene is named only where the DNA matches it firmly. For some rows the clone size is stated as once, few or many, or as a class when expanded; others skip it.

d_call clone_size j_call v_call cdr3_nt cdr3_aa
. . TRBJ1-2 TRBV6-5 TGTGCCAGCAGCGAGATGGTTGGCAGCCCCGGCTACACCTTC CASSEMVGSPGYTF
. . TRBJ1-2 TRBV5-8 TGTGCCAGCAGCTTGGGGGGAACAGATAACTATGGCTACACCTTC CASSLGGTDNYGYTF
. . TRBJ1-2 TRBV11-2 TGTGCCAGCAGCTTAGTACCGAGATATGGCTACACCTTC CASSLVPRYGYTF
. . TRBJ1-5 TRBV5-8 TGTGCCAGCAGCTTGGAAAATTCAGGTCAGCCCCAGCATTTT CASSLENSGQPQHF
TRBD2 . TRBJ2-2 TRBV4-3 TGCGCCAGCAGCCAACGGCGGGAGGTTGTGACCGGGGAGCTGTTTTTT CASSQRREVVTGELFF
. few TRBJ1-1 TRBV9 TGTGCCAGCAGCGTCCTAGATAGTGAAGCTTTCTTT CASSVLDSEAFF
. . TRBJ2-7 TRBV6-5 TGTGCCAGCAGTTTACAGGCCGAAGCTAACTACGAGCAGTACTTC CASSLQAEANYEQYF
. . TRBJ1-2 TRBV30 TGTGCCTGGAGTGTCGGTGGATCCAACTATGGCTACACCTTC CAWSVGGSNYGYTF
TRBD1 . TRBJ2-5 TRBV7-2 TGTGCCAGCAGCAACAGGGGTTTGATCGTAGAGACCCAGTACTTC CASSNRGLIVETQYF
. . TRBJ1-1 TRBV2 TGTGCCAGCAGTGTGGCACCGCGGGTCACTGAAGCTTTCTTT CASSVAPRVTEAFF
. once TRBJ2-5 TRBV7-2 TGTGCCAGCAGCTTAGAGGTGGAGACCCAGTACTTC CASSLEVETQYF
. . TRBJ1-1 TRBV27 TGTGCCAGCAGTCCCCTCGGACGGATGAACACTGAAGCTTTCTTT CASSPLGRMNTEAFF
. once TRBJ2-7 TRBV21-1 TGTGCCAGCAGCAAAGTGGAGACTAGGTATACCTACGAGCAGTACTTC CASSKVETRYTYEQYF
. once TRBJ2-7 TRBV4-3 TGCGCCAGCAGCCAAGATATCGGGAGCGCCTCCTACGAGCAGTACTTC CASSQDIGSASYEQYF
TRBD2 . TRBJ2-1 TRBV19 TGTGCCAGTAGTATTTCGAGCGGGAGATCCTACAATGAGCAGTTCTTC CASSISSGRSYNEQFF
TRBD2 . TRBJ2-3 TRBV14 TGTGCCAGCAGCCAAGAAAGAGCGGGAGCTACAATCCGACCAGACCCGACTAGCACAGATACGCAGTATTTT CASSQERAGATIRPDPTSTDTQYF
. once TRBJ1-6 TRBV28 TGTGCCAGCAGTAGGTCGGCGGCGAGCAATTCACCCCTCCACTTT CASSRSAASNSPLHF
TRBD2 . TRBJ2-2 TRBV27 TGTGCCAGCAGCCCCCGGGGGGGGGACACCGGGGAGCTGTTTTTT CASSPRGGDTGELFF
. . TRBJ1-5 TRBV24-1 TGTGCCACCAGTGATTTTCGGGGTCAGCCCCAGCATTTT CATSDFRGQPQHF
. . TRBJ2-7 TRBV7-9 TGTGCCAGCAGCTCCCCGACAAGGGTTAGCTACGAGCAGTACTTC CASSSPTRVSYEQYF
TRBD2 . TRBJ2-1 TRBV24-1 TGTGCCACCAGTGACCGGGGACTAGCGGGTTCCGTTTACAATGAGCAGTTCTTC CATSDRGLAGSVYNEQFF
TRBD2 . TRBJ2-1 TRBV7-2 TGTGCCAGCAGCTGGCTAGCGGGAGAGTACAATGAGCAGTTCTTC CASSWLAGEYNEQFF
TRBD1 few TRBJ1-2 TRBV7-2 TGTGCCAGCAGCTTTCAGGGGGGGTTCTATGGCTACACCTTC CASSFQGGFYGYTF
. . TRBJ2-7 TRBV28 TGTGCCAGCAGTTTTATAAGCTCCTACGAGCAGTACTTC CASSFISSYEQYF
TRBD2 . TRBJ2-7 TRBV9 TGTGCCAGCAGCAGACGCCCGGGAGGCGAGCAGTACTTC CASSRRPGGEQYF
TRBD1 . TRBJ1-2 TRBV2 TGTGCCAGCAGTGAAAGCGACAGGGGGCTGCTTGGCTACACCTTC CASSESDRGLLGYTF
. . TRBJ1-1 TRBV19 TGTGCCAGTAGGCCGGGACGGAGGAACACTGAAGCTTTCTTT CASRPGRRNTEAFF
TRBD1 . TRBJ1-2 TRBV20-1 TGCAGTACCGACAGGGTTGGTGGCTACACCTTC CSTDRVGGYTF
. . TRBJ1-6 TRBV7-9 TGTGCCAGCAGCTTAGCGGTTGGTAATTCACCCCTCCACTTT CASSLAVGNSPLHF
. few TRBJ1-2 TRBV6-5 TGTGCCAGCAGGCCAGGCCCCGTTGGCTACACCTTC CASRPGPVGYTF
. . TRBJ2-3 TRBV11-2 TGTGCCAGCAGCTTAAGCCTGTTCCGCACAGATACGCAGTATTTT CASSLSLFRTDTQYF
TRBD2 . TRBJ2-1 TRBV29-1 TGCAGCGTTGAAGTGGCGGGAGTTGAGCAGTTCTTC CSVEVAGVEQFF
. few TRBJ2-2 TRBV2 TGTGCCACCGACCTCCAGGGCACCGGGGAGCTGTTTTTT CATDLQGTGELFF
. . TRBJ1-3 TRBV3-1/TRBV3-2 TGTGCCAGCAGCCAGACAGGCCCGGGAAACACCATATATTTT CASSQTGPGNTIYF
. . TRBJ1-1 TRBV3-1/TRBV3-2 TGTGCCAGCAGTCACGCGGCACTGGGAGCTTTCTTT CASSHAALGAFF
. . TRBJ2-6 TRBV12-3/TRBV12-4 TGTGCCAGCATTCCCTCTGGGGCCAACGTCCTGACTTTC CASIPSGANVLTF
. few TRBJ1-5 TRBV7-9 TGTGCCAGCAGCTCCAGTTTAGGGGATCAGCCCCAGCATTTT CASSSSLGDQPQHF
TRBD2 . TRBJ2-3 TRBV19 TGTGCCAGTAGTATCGACAGCGGGAGTGTAAATACGCAGTATTTT CASSIDSGSVNTQYF
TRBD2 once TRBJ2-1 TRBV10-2 TGCGCCACTGTGGGGGAGGGGACCTACAATGAGCAGTTCTTC CATVGEGTYNEQFF
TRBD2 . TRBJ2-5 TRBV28 TGTGCCAGCGGGAGCGGGAGGGATCAAGAGACCCAGTACTTC CASGSGRDQETQYF
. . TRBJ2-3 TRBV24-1 TGTGCCACCAGTGATGCGACTAGTAGCACAGATACGCAGTATTTT CATSDATSSTDTQYF
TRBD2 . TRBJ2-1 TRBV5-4 TGTGCCAGCAGCTTGGGTGGAGCGGGAGGGCCACTATATGAGCAGTTCTTC CASSLGGAGGPLYEQFF
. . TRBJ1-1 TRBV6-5 TGTGCCAGCAGTTACACAGGGAGTTCCACTGAAGCTTTCTTT CASSYTGSSTEAFF
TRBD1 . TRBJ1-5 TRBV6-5 TGTGCCAGCAGTTACTCGAACAGGGGGCGCAATCAGCCCCAGCATTTT CASSYSNRGRNQPQHF
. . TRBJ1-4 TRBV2 TGTGCCAGCAGACGGATTAATGAAAAACTGTTTTTT CASRRINEKLFF
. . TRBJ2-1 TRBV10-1 TGCGCCAGCAGTGATTCGGGGAGCGCCTACAATGAGCAGTTCTTC CASSDSGSAYNEQFF
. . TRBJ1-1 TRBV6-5 TGTGCCAGCAGTTACCCGCATTTTATTCAAGCTTTCTTT CASSYPHFIQAFF
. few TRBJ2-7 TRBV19 TGTGCCAGTAGTGAACAGGCGGTATACGAGCAGTACTTC CASSEQAVYEQYF
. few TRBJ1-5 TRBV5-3 TGTGCCAGAAGCCCCCGGGCCCTAAACAGGGATCAGCCCCAGCATTTT CARSPRALNRDQPQHF
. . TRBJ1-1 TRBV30 TGTGCCTGGAGTCCCGGGACCCAGGCTTTCTTT CAWSPGTQAFF
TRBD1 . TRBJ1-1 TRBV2 TGTGCCAGCAGGGCGGACAGGGCATTGGAAGCTTTCTTT CASRADRALEAFF
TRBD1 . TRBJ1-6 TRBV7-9 TGTGCCAGCAGCGCACCGCAAGGGACAGATTATAATTCACCCCTCCACTTT CASSAPQGTDYNSPLHF
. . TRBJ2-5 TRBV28 TGTGCCAGCAGTTTAAGGGGCGGACCTCGGGAGACCCAGTACTTC CASSLRGGPRETQYF
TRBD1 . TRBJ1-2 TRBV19 TGTGCCAGTAGCGGGGACAGGGGCGACTATGGCTACACCTTC CASSGDRGDYGYTF
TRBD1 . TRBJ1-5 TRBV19 TGTGCCACAGGGGGGACAGGAGCTTTCAATCAGCCCCAGCATTTT CATGGTGAFNQPQHF
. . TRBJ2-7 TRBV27 TGTGCCAGCAGCCCAACCTTCTACGAGCAGTACTTC CASSPTFYEQYF
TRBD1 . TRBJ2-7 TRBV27 TGTGCCAGCAGCACTCCCGGGACAGGGGCCTACGAGCAGTACTTC CASSTPGTGAYEQYF
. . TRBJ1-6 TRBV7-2 TGTGCCAGCAGCTTAGTTAGCCCCTCTTCACCCCTCCACTTT CASSLVSPSSPLHF
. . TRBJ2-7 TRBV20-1 TGCAGTGCTAGAGGAAGTTACGAGCAGTACTTC CSARGSYEQYF